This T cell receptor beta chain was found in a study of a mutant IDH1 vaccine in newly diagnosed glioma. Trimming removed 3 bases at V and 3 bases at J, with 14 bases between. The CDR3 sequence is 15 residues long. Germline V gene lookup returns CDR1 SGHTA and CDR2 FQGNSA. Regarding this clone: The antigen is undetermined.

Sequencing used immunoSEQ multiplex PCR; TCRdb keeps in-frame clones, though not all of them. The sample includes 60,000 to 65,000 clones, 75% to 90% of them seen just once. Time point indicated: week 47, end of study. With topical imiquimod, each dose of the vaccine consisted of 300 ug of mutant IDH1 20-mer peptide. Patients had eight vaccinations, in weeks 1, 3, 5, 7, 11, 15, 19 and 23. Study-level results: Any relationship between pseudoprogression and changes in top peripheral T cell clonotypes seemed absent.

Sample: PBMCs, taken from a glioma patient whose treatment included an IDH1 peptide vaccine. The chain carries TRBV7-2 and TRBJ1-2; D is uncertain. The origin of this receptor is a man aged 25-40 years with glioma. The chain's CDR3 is CASSFGPGMDYGYTF. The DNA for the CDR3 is TGTGCCAGCAGCTTTGGTCCGGGGATGGACTATGGCTACACCTTC.